The rows below give T cell receptor beta chains drawn from one sample of a study of blood T cell repertoires in COVID-19. Clones were read by immunoSEQ multiplex PCR, and TCRdb kept only the in-frame ones, dropping some. The sample consists of 200,000 to 250,000 clones, 82% of them appearing once. Sequenced: PBMCs or T cells enriched from blood (not recorded which). The receptors shown here come from an older woman who had recovered from COVID-19. Each CDR3 is given with its conserved first and last residue. D genes are given only for firm matches. Clone size is given for some rows only: seen once, a few or many times, or a class if the clone is expanded.

J gene: TRBJ2-7; clone size: .; V gene: TRBV11-1; D gene: .; CDR3 DNA: TGTGCCAGCAGCCCATTGACAGTTTCCTACGAGCAGTACTTC; CDR3 protein: CASSPLTVSYEQYF
J gene: TRBJ2-2; clone size: .; V gene: TRBV6-4; D gene: TRBD1; CDR3 DNA: TGTGCCAGCAGTGCGGGGACAGGAGGCAACACCGGGGAGCTGTTTTTT; CDR3 protein: CASSAGTGGNTGELFF
J gene: TRBJ2-5; clone size: .; V gene: TRBV5-1; D gene: TRBD1; CDR3 DNA: TGCGCCAGCAGCCCGGGACAGCAAGAGACCCAGTACTTC; CDR3 protein: CASSPGQQETQYF
J gene: TRBJ2-7; clone size: .; V gene: TRBV5-5; D gene: .; CDR3 DNA: TGTGCCAGCAGCGTGGGTCAGGGGCACAACGAGCAGTACTTC; CDR3 protein: CASSVGQGHNEQYF
J gene: TRBJ1-2; clone size: .; V gene: TRBV5-4; D gene: TRBD1; CDR3 DNA: TGTGCCAGCAGGCGGGACAGGGCCTATGGCTACACCTTC; CDR3 protein: CASRRDRAYGYTF
J gene: TRBJ2-3; clone size: .; V gene: TRBV7-9; D gene: .; CDR3 DNA: TGTGCCAGCAGCTTAGAAGTGAGGGACACAGATACGCAGTATTTT; CDR3 protein: CASSLEVRDTDTQYF
J gene: TRBJ1-2; clone size: .; V gene: TRBV9; D gene: .; CDR3 DNA: TGTGCCAGCAGCGTAGCGGGGATACAAGGCTACACCTTC; CDR3 protein: CASSVAGIQGYTF
J gene: TRBJ1-1; clone size: once; V gene: TRBV6-5; D gene: .; CDR3 DNA: TGTGCCAGCAGTTACTCGCACCCCGGGAACACTGAAGCTTTCTTT; CDR3 protein: CASSYSHPGNTEAFF
J gene: TRBJ2-3; clone size: .; V gene: TRBV7-2; D gene: TRBD2; CDR3 DNA: TGTGCCAGCAGCTTAGTCGCGGGGGGTGGGCTAGATACGCAGTATTTT; CDR3 protein: CASSLVAGGGLDTQYF
J gene: TRBJ2-6; clone size: .; V gene: TRBV7-2; D gene: .; CDR3 DNA: TGTGCCAGCAGCTTAGCGTTTTCGAGCTCTGGGGCCAACGTCCTGACTTTC; CDR3 protein: CASSLAFSSSGANVLTF
J gene: TRBJ2-3; clone size: .; V gene: TRBV6-5; D gene: .; CDR3 DNA: TGTGCCAGCAGTTACCCTTCTAGCACAGATACGCAGTATTTT; CDR3 protein: CASSYPSSTDTQYF
J gene: TRBJ2-6; clone size: .; V gene: TRBV11-3; D gene: TRBD1; CDR3 DNA: TGTGCCAGCAGCTCCCGGACAGGGGAATCTGGGGCCAACGTCCTGACTTTC; CDR3 protein: CASSSRTGESGANVLTF
J gene: TRBJ1-3; clone size: .; V gene: TRBV5-5; D gene: .; CDR3 DNA: TGTGCCAGCAGCTTGGCCTGGGACACTGGAAACACCATATATTTT; CDR3 protein: CASSLAWDTGNTIYF
J gene: TRBJ1-4; clone size: .; V gene: TRBV7-2; D gene: .; CDR3 DNA: TGTGCCAGCAGCTTATTTGGGGGAGGGGATGAAAAACTGTTTTTT; CDR3 protein: CASSLFGGGDEKLFF
J gene: TRBJ2-5; clone size: .; V gene: TRBV27; D gene: .; CDR3 DNA: TGTGCCAGCAGTACAAACCAAGAGACCCAGTACTTC; CDR3 protein: CASSTNQETQYF
J gene: TRBJ2-7; clone size: .; V gene: TRBV5-1; D gene: .; CDR3 DNA: TGCGCCAGCAGCTTGACAGGTGCCTCCTACGAGCAGTACTTC; CDR3 protein: CASSLTGASYEQYF
J gene: TRBJ1-2; clone size: .; V gene: TRBV29-1; D gene: .; CDR3 DNA: TGCAGCGTTGAAGATTCCGGAGCTAACTATGGCTACACCTTC; CDR3 protein: CSVEDSGANYGYTF
J gene: TRBJ1-5; clone size: .; V gene: TRBV19; D gene: TRBD1; CDR3 DNA: TGTGCCAGTGTAGACAGGGGATATCAGCCCCAGCATTTT; CDR3 protein: CASVDRGYQPQHF
J gene: TRBJ1-4; clone size: .; V gene: TRBV4-3; D gene: TRBD1; CDR3 DNA: TGCGCCAGCAGCCAAGGGTTAGGGACAGGGACTAATGAAAAACTGTTTTTT; CDR3 protein: CASSQGLGTGTNEKLFF
J gene: TRBJ1-6; clone size: .; V gene: TRBV6-2/TRBV6-3; D gene: .; CDR3 DNA: TGTGCCAGCAGCCAACTTTACGAACCCCTCCACTTT; CDR3 protein: CASSQLYEPLHF
J gene: TRBJ1-1; clone size: .; V gene: TRBV6-2/TRBV6-3; D gene: .; CDR3 DNA: TGTGCCAGCAGTTACTCGGGACTCATGAACACTGAAGCTTTCTTT; CDR3 protein: CASSYSGLMNTEAFF
J gene: TRBJ2-5; clone size: .; V gene: TRBV6-2/TRBV6-3; D gene: TRBD2; CDR3 DNA: TGTGCCAGCAGTTACAGTGGCGGGGGGCAGAAAGAGACCCAGTACTTC; CDR3 protein: CASSYSGGGQKETQYF
J gene: TRBJ1-3; clone size: .; V gene: TRBV27; D gene: .; CDR3 DNA: TGTGCCAGCAGTTTCGGCCAGGGCTCTGGAAACACCATATATTTT; CDR3 protein: CASSFGQGSGNTIYF
J gene: TRBJ2-7; clone size: once; V gene: TRBV6-5; D gene: .; CDR3 DNA: TGTGCCAGCAGTTACTCGGAGGGGCACGCATCCTACGAGCAGTACTTC; CDR3 protein: CASSYSEGHASYEQYF
J gene: TRBJ2-7; clone size: .; V gene: TRBV2; D gene: TRBD1; CDR3 DNA: TGTGCCAGCAGTGTAGCCAGGGGGCTAACCTACGAGCAGTACTTC; CDR3 protein: CASSVARGLTYEQYF
J gene: TRBJ1-5; clone size: .; V gene: TRBV6-6; D gene: .; CDR3 DNA: TGTGCCAGCAGTTACAGCGAAGGCAATCAGCCCCAGCATTTT; CDR3 protein: CASSYSEGNQPQHF
J gene: TRBJ2-5; clone size: .; V gene: TRBV7-9; D gene: .; CDR3 DNA: TGTGCCAGCAGCTCGGGTGCGGGGAAACAAGAGACCCAGTACTTC; CDR3 protein: CASSSGAGKQETQYF
J gene: TRBJ2-7; clone size: .; V gene: TRBV6-5; D gene: TRBD2; CDR3 DNA: TGTGCCAGCAGTTTACTAGCGGTCTACGAGCAGTACTTC; CDR3 protein: CASSLLAVYEQYF
J gene: TRBJ1-1; clone size: once; V gene: TRBV14; D gene: TRBD1; CDR3 DNA: TGTGCCAGCAGCCCGCAGACAGGGAAAATCACTGAAGCTTTCTTT; CDR3 protein: CASSPQTGKITEAFF
J gene: TRBJ2-3; clone size: .; V gene: TRBV5-6; D gene: TRBD2; CDR3 DNA: TGTGCCAGCAGCTTAGGGCTAGCGGGAACGGGAATAGATACGCAGTATTTT; CDR3 protein: CASSLGLAGTGIDTQYF
J gene: TRBJ2-7; clone size: .; V gene: TRBV5-1; D gene: .; CDR3 DNA: TGCGCCAGCAGCTTGTCCGCCAGGGGCTCGGGCGAGCAGTACTTC; CDR3 protein: CASSLSARGSGEQYF
J gene: TRBJ1-5; clone size: .; V gene: TRBV6-1; D gene: .; CDR3 DNA: TGTGCCAGCAGTGAATATAGGGGAAGTCAGCCCCAGCATTTT; CDR3 protein: CASSEYRGSQPQHF
J gene: TRBJ1-4; clone size: .; V gene: TRBV2; D gene: TRBD1; CDR3 DNA: TGTGCCAGCAGTTTTACCGGGACAGGGGGTGAAAAACTGTTTTTT; CDR3 protein: CASSFTGTGGEKLFF
J gene: TRBJ2-1; clone size: .; V gene: TRBV11-2; D gene: TRBD2; CDR3 DNA: TGTGCCAGCAGCTTAGGGGGGGGGTGGAATGAGCAGTTCTTC; CDR3 protein: CASSLGGGWNEQFF
J gene: TRBJ1-2; clone size: .; V gene: TRBV5-1; D gene: TRBD1; CDR3 DNA: TGCGCCAGCAGCTTGGACCGGGACAGCGGAATTTATGGCTACACCTTC; CDR3 protein: CASSLDRDSGIYGYTF
J gene: TRBJ2-3; clone size: .; V gene: TRBV5-4; D gene: .; CDR3 DNA: TGTGCCAGCAGCGTCCAGGGATACACAGATACGCAGTATTTT; CDR3 protein: CASSVQGYTDTQYF
J gene: TRBJ2-7; clone size: .; V gene: TRBV9; D gene: .; CDR3 DNA: TGTGCCAGCAGCCCCTCGGGTTACGAGCAGTACTTC; CDR3 protein: CASSPSGYEQYF
J gene: TRBJ2-1; clone size: few; V gene: TRBV7-8; D gene: TRBD1; CDR3 DNA: TGTGCCAGCAGCTCACGATTTACAGGGGACAATGAGCAGTTCTTC; CDR3 protein: CASSSRFTGDNEQFF
J gene: TRBJ2-1; clone size: .; V gene: TRBV25-1; D gene: TRBD2; CDR3 DNA: TGTGCCAGCACCGGGACTAGCGGGCACAATGAGCAGTTCTTC; CDR3 protein: CASTGTSGHNEQFF
J gene: TRBJ1-2; clone size: .; V gene: TRBV6-5; D gene: TRBD1; CDR3 DNA: TGTGCCAGCAGGCGGACAGGGGGGAAGTCTGGCTACACCTTC; CDR3 protein: CASRRTGGKSGYTF
J gene: TRBJ1-5; clone size: .; V gene: TRBV19; D gene: .; CDR3 DNA: TGTGCCAGTAGTATTTCACCAGGGTCCCCGACGTATAGCAATCAGCCCCAGCATTTT; CDR3 protein: CASSISPGSPTYSNQPQHF